The rows below give T cell receptor beta chains drawn from one sample of a study of OX40 agonist ivuxolimab in advanced cancers. Some clones are missing from TCRdb's copy, which holds only in-frame ones; the method was immunoSEQ multiplex PCR. The sample lists tens of thousands of clones; over 60% were seen once. The sample was CD4+ or CD8+ T cells sorted from blood, taken in a trial of the OX40 agonist ivuxolimab. The receptors were sampled from an adult with an advanced solid tumor such as melanoma, head and neck, liver or kidney cancer. CDR3s include the opening cysteine and the closing phenylalanine or tryptophan. Fields, in order: V gene, clone size, CDR3 length, D gene, J gene, CDR3 protein, CDR3 DNA. The D gene is left open where the match is weak. Clone size is given for some rows only: seen once, a few or many times, or a class if the clone is expanded.

>TRBV4-2|NA|17|NA|TRBJ2-2
CASSHPRGQVDTGELFF
TGTGCCAGCAGCCACCCCCGAGGCCAGGTCGACACCGGGGAGCTGTTTTTT
>TRBV2|NA|18|TRBD1|TRBJ1-6
CASSEDPDRVAANSPLHF
TGTGCCAGCAGTGAAGACCCCGACAGGGTAGCCGCGAATTCACCCCTCCACTTT
>TRBV7-8|NA|14|NA|TRBJ1-4
CATSPINLGEKLFF
TGTGCCACCTCACCGATTAACCTCGGGGAAAAACTGTTTTTT
>TRBV27|NA|15|TRBD1|TRBJ1-1
CASSIRDRVPRPAFF
TGTGCCAGCAGTATTCGGGACAGGGTACCCCGTCCAGCTTTCTTT
>TRBV29-1|NA|12|NA|TRBJ2-7
CSVLWEGGEQYF
TGCAGCGTTCTATGGGAGGGGGGCGAGCAGTACTTC
>TRBV12-5|NA|15|NA|TRBJ2-3
CASGTDSSSTDTQYF
TGTGCTAGTGGGACGGACTCGTCTTCCACAGATACGCAGTATTTT
>TRBV5-4|NA|14|TRBD1|TRBJ1-2
CASTPNRDSYGYTF
TGTGCCAGCACCCCCAACCGGGACAGCTATGGCTACACCTTC
>TRBV1|NA|18|NA|TRBJ2-2
CTSSQDQPGNANTGELFF
TGCACCAGCAGCCAAGATCAGCCAGGAAACGCGAACACCGGGGAGCTGTTTTTT
>TRBV7-6|NA|15|NA|TRBJ2-2
CASSLRAGTFGELFF
TGTGCCAGCAGCTTAAGAGCAGGGACATTCGGGGAGCTGTTTTTT
>TRBV11-3|NA|15|TRBD2|TRBJ2-3
CASSFSGTSTDTQYF
TGTGCCAGCAGCTTTAGCGGGACAAGCACAGATACGCAGTATTTT
>TRBV7-6|NA|11|NA|TRBJ2-5
CASSLAETQYF
TGTGCCAGCAGCTTAGCCGAGACCCAGTACTTC
>TRBV5-1|few|16|TRBD1|TRBJ1-6
CASSLDGTVRNSPLHF
TGCGCCAGCAGCTTGGATGGGACAGTCCGTAATTCACCCCTCCACTTT
>TRBV5-1|NA|14|TRBD2|TRBJ2-3
CASSWGLAGDTQYF
TGCGCCAGCAGCTGGGGACTAGCGGGGGACACGCAGTATTTT
>TRBV5-5|NA|15|NA|TRBJ1-5
CASSLEGGSNQPQHF
TGTGCCAGCAGCTTGGAGGGGGGTAGCAATCAGCCCCAGCATTTT
>TRBV7-6|NA|11|NA|TRBJ2-5
CASTSSETQYF
TGTGCCAGCACCAGTTCGGAGACCCAGTACTTC
>TRBV7-2|NA|16|NA|TRBJ2-1
CASSLGWALTYNEQFF
TGTGCCAGCAGCTTAGGGTGGGCCCTCACCTACAATGAGCAGTTCTTC
>TRBV6-5|few|13|NA|TRBJ1-1
CASSSTGLGEAFF
TGTGCCAGCAGTTCCACAGGGTTGGGTGAAGCTTTCTTT
>TRBV5-1|once|15|NA|TRBJ2-5
CASSLDAGAQETQYF
TGCGCCAGCAGCTTAGATGCGGGGGCCCAAGAGACCCAGTACTTC
>TRBV7-9|NA|16|NA|TRBJ2-5
CASRTPSLGLQETQYF
TGTGCCAGCAGAACCCCCTCACTCGGCCTCCAAGAGACCCAGTACTTC